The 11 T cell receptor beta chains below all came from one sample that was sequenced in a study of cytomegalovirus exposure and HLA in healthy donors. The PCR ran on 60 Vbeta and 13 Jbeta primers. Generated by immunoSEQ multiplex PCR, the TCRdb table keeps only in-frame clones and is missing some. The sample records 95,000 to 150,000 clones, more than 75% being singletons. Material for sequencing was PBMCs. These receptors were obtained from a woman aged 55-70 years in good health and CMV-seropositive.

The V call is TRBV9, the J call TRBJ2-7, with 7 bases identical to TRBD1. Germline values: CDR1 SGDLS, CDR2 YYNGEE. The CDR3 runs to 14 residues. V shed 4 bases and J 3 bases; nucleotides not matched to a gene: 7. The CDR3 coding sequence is TGTGCCAGCAGCATGACAGGGACCAACTACGAGCAGTACTTC. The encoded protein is CASSMTGTNYEQYF.

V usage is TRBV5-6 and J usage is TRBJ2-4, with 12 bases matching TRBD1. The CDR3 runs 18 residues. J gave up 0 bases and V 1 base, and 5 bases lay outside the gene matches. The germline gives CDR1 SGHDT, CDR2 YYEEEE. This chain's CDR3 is CASSLMGQGAIAKNIQYF. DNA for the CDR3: TGTGCCAGCAGCTTGATGGGACAGGGGGCAATAGCCAAAAACATTCAGTACTTC.

CDR3 in amino acids: CAWNADRGSGQPQHF. In DNA, the CDR3 is TGTGCCTGGAACGCGGACAGGGGGTCGGGCCAGCCCCAGCATTTT. This sequence joins TRBV30 and TRBJ1-5, with 10 bases that match TRBD1. Germline loops: CDR1 GTSNPN, CDR2 SVGIG (reference sequence). V lost 4 bases to trimming and J lost 7 bases; unmatched junction nucleotides: 10. This CDR3 is built from 15 residues.

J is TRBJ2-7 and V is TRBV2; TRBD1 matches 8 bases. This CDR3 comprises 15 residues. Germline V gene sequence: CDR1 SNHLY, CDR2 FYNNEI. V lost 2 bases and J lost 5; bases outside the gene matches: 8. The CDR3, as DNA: TGTGCCAGCAGTGAATTGACAGGGGATTTAGACGAGCAGTACTTC. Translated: CASSELTGDLDEQYF.

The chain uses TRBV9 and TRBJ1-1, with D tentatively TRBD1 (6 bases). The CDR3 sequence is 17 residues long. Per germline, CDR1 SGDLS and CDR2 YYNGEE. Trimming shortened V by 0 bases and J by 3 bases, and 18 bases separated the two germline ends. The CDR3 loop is CASSVGRTGWTDTEAFF. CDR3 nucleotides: TGTGCCAGCAGCGTAGGGCGAACAGGGTGGACGGACACTGAAGCTTTCTTT.

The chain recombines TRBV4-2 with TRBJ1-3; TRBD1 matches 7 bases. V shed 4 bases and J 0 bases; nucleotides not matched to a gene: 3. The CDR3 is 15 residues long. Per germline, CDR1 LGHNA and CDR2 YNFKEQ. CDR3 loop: CASSLDRVSGNTIYF. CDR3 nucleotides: TGTGCCAGCAGCCTCGACAGGGTCTCTGGAAACACCATATATTTT.

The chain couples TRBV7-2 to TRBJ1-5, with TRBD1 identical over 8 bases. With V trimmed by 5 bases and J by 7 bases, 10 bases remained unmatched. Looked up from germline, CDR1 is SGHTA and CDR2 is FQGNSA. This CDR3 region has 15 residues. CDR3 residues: CASSRATGVPQPQHF. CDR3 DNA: TGTGCCAGCAGCCGAGCGACAGGGGTCCCCCAGCCCCAGCATTTT.

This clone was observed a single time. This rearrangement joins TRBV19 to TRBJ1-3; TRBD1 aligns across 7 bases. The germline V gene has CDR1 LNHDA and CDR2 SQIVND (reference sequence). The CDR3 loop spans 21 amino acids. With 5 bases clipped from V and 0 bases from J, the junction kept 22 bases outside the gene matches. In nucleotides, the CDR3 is TGTGCCAGTAGTCCGCAGAGGTGGGGCAGAACAGGGGCTTCCTCTGGAAACACCATATATTTT. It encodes CASSPQRWGRTGASSGNTIYF.

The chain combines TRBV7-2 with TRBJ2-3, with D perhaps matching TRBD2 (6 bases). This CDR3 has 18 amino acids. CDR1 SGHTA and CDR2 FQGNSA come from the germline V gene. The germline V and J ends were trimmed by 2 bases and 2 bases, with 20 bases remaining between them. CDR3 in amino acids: CASSLMGPWAGNTDTQYF. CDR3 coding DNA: TGTGCCAGCAGCTTAATGGGACCTTGGGCGGGAAACACAGATACGCAGTATTTT.

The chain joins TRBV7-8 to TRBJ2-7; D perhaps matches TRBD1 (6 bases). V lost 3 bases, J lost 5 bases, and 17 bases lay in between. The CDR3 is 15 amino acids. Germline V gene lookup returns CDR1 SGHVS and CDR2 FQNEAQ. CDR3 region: CASSFVDLQGNEQYF. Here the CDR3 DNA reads TGTGCCAGCAGCTTTGTGGATTTACAGGGCAACGAGCAGTACTTC.

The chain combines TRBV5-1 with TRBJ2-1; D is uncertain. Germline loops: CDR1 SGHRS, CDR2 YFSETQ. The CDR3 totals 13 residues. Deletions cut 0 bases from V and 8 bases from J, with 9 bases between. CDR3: CASSLATVDEQFF. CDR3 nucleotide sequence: TGCGCCAGCAGCTTGGCCACGGTCGATGAGCAGTTCTTC.